What follows are 27 T cell receptor beta chains derived from one specimen sequenced in a study of blood T cell repertoires in COVID-19. Using immunoSEQ multiplex PCR, the repertoire was profiled, and TCRdb retains in-frame clones only, with some absent. The sample shows about 500,000 clones, 89% of them seen only once. The specimen sequenced was peripheral blood. The source of these receptors is a man aged 18 to 30 with COVID-19, enrolled during active disease.

The chain couples TRBV30 to TRBJ1-1; 7 nucleotides line up with TRBD1. CDR1 and CDR2 from the germline V gene are GTSNPN and SVGIG (reference sequence). The trim removed 4 bases at V and 3 bases at J, leaving 20 bases unmatched. The CDR3 is 18 amino acids. The CDR3 coding sequence is TGTGCCTGGAATCCCCCCCCCAGCGAAGACAGGGCGGACACTGAAGCTTTCTTT. Its translation is CAWNPPPSEDRADTEAFF. Variable domain in full (rest from reference TRBV30 and TRBJ1-1): SQTIHQWPATLVQPVGSPLSLECTVEGTSNPNLYWYRQAAGRGLQLLFYSVGIGQISSEVPQNLSASRPQDRQFILSSKKLLLSDSGFYLCAWNPPPSEDRADTEAFFGQGTRLTVV.

This chain joins TRBV7-8 and TRBJ2-7; D possibly corresponds to TRBD2 (7 bases). In germline, CDR1 is SGHVS, CDR2 FQNEAQ. CDR3 size: 16 residues. Trimming removed 6 bases from V and 2 bases from J, with 20 bases in between. The CDR3, as DNA: TGTGCCAGCAGTTTAAGTAGGGGGGGCTCAGCCTACGAGCAGTACTTC. Translating gives CASSLSRGGSAYEQYF.

This chain uses TRBV5-1 with TRBJ1-5; 10 bases align to TRBD1. Germline V gene lookup returns CDR1 SGHRS and CDR2 YFSETQ. V gave up 4 bases and J gave up 7 bases; unmatched junction bases: 8. The CDR3 consists of 15 residues. In DNA, the CDR3 is TGCGCCAGCAGCACGACAGGGGGCGCAGGACAGCCCCAGCATTTT. This codes for CASSTTGGAGQPQHF.

Notes on this clone: Additional DNA sequences in this sample encode the identical CDR3. V and J are TRBV9 and TRBJ2-5; a weak D match, TRBD1 (6 bases). The V gene's germline CDR1 is SGDLS and CDR2 YYNGEE. V lost 4 bases, J lost 2 bases, and 9 bases lay in between. The CDR3 runs to 13 residues. The CDR3, as DNA: TGTGCCAGCAGCTTGAGGGGGCAAGAGACCCAGTACTTC. It is translated as CASSLRGQETQYF.

V gene TRBV7-9 combines with J gene TRBJ2-7; D gene uncertain. V dropped 7 bases and J dropped 7 bases, with 17 bases sitting between them. The CDR3 has 13 amino acids. Germline V gene data show CDR1 as SEHNR and CDR2 as FQNEAQ (reference sequence). The CDR3 DNA sequence: TGTGCCAGCACCCCGTTAACTACGGAAGAGCAGTACTTC. Its protein is CASTPLTTEEQYF.

V usage is TRBV28 and J usage is TRBJ2-3, with TRBD1 matching over 7 bases. The germline V gene encodes CDR1 MDHEN and CDR2 SYDVKM. The junction had 13 bases not matched to a gene; V was cut back by 6 bases and J by 1 base. The CDR3 loop spans 17 amino acids. CDR3 bases: TGTGCCAGCAGCTCGGCCTTAGGGGGCGCGGGCACAGATACGCAGTATTTT. It is translated as CASSSALGGAGTDTQYF.

This chain links TRBV4-1 with TRBJ1-1; D is possibly TRBD1 (6 bases). Germline lookup yields CDR1 MGHRA and CDR2 YSYEKL. Deletions cut 0 bases from V and 11 bases from J, with 16 bases between. The CDR3 sequence is 14 residues long. The CDR3 here is CASSQDEGGPGAFF. The CDR3 nucleotides are TGCGCCAGCAGCCAAGATGAGGGGGGGCCCGGTGCTTTCTTT.

This clone was recorded only once. The chain is built from TRBV18 and TRBJ2-7, with a possible D match to TRBD2 (6 bases). This CDR3 is 13 amino acids long. V dropped 3 bases and J dropped 3 bases, with 9 bases sitting between them. CDR1 is KGHSH and CDR2 is LQKENI in the germline V gene. This chain's CDR3 is CASSPGSFYEQYF. The CDR3 DNA follows: TGTGCCAGCTCACCCGGGAGTTTCTACGAGCAGTACTTC.

The chain couples TRBV27 to TRBJ2-1; D remains ambiguous. Germline V lookup: CDR1 MNHEY, CDR2 SMNVEV (reference sequence). The CDR3 extends over 12 amino acids. The V and J ends lost 2 bases and 5 bases respectively, with 4 bases between them. Written as DNA, the CDR3 is TGTGCCAGCAGTTTAGCGAACAATGAGCAGTTCTTC. This translates into CASSLANNEQFF.

The chain recombines TRBV5-1 with TRBJ2-7, with 8 positions matching TRBD1. V was pared by 3 bases and J by 3 bases, with 5 bases of the junction left unmatched. CDR1 SGHRS and CDR2 YFSETQ come from the germline V gene. This CDR3 has 14 amino acids. This CDR3 reads CASSWRTGSYEQYF. The CDR3, as DNA: TGCGCCAGCAGCTGGCGGACAGGGAGCTACGAGCAGTACTTC.

This rearrangement joins TRBV2 to TRBJ2-5; no reliable D call. CDR1 and CDR2 from the germline V gene are SNHLY and FYNNEI. CDR3 size: 12 residues. Deletions cut 10 bases from V and 3 bases from J, with 12 bases between. CDR3 protein: CATRGREETQYF. The CDR3 DNA reads as TGTGCCACCCGTGGGCGTGAAGAGACCCAGTACTTC.

The chain combines TRBV5-1 with TRBJ2-5, with TRBD2 as a possible D gene (5 bases). In germline, CDR1 is SGHRS, CDR2 YFSETQ. Deletions cut 4 bases from V and 9 bases from J, with 16 bases between. The CDR3 covers 13 residues. CDR3 DNA sequence: TGCGCCAGCAGCCGGGTTACCGAGGAGGCCCAGTACTTC. Translated, it gives CASSRVTEEAQYF.

The CDR3 loop is CASSQLGNEQFF. DNA for the CDR3: TGCGCCAGCAGCCAACTAGGAAATGAGCAGTTCTTC. The chain joins TRBV5-1 to TRBJ2-1, with D maybe TRBD2 (5 bases). Trimming shortened V by 4 bases and J by 7 bases, and 9 bases separated the two germline ends. Germline V gene lookup returns CDR1 SGHRS and CDR2 YFSETQ. The CDR3 loop spans 12 amino acids.

The chain combines TRBV2 with TRBJ2-3, with 9 bases matching TRBD2. The trim removed 6 bases at V and 6 bases at J, leaving 10 bases unmatched. Germline V gene sequence: CDR1 SNHLY, CDR2 FYNNEI. The CDR3 covers 15 residues. This chain's CDR3 is CASRSIAGEGDTQYF. DNA of the CDR3: TGTGCCAGCAGATCCATAGCGGGAGAGGGGGATACGCAGTATTTT.

This clone was found once. Other DNA variants within this sample encode the same CDR3. This sequence joins TRBV10-3 and TRBJ1-5; D not resolved. Between the trimmed V and J ends, which lost 6 bases and 0 bases, there was a span of 6 bases. Germline V gene sequence: CDR1 ENHRY, CDR2 SYGVKD. This CDR3 has 13 residues. The CDR3 coding sequence is TGTGCCATCAGAGGAGATAGCAATCAGCCCCAGCATTTT. Its translation: CAIRGDSNQPQHF.

The chain couples TRBV5-4 to TRBJ2-3; D may be TRBD2 (5 bases). In germline, CDR1 is SGHNT, CDR2 YYREEE (reference sequence). The CDR3 is made up of 17 amino acids. With 3 bases removed from V and 4 bases from J, the gap between germline ends came to 21 bases. CDR3 loop: CASSSRAAIASADTQYF. The CDR3 DNA follows: TGTGCCAGCAGCTCGAGGGCCGCGATAGCCAGCGCAGATACGCAGTATTTT.

The chain joins TRBV6-5 to TRBJ1-2; D ambiguous. The CDR3 is 13 residues long. CDR1 and CDR2 (germline): MNHEY, SVGAGI. Trimming shortened V by 2 bases and J by 8 bases, and 12 bases separated the two germline ends. The DNA for the CDR3 is TGTGCCAGCAGTTACCCGGGTTACTGGGGCTACACCTTC. It specifies CASSYPGYWGYTF.

J is TRBJ2-5 and V is TRBV25-1; 7 nucleotides align to TRBD2. The germline gives CDR1 MGHDK, CDR2 SYGVNS. The CDR3 runs 13 residues. The trim removed 6 bases at V and 3 bases at J, leaving 4 bases unmatched. The CDR3 bases are TGTGCCAGCAGCGCCCGGGGGGAAGAGACCCAGTACTTC. The encoded protein is CASSARGEETQYF.

This clone was detected only once. The chain recombines TRBV27 with TRBJ1-6, with 7 bases fitting TRBD1. V gave up 3 bases and J gave up 4 bases; unmatched junction bases: 12. The V gene's germline CDR1 is MNHEY and CDR2 SMNVEV (reference sequence). The CDR3 totals 18 residues. This chain's CDR3 is CASSFFPQGGEYNSPLHF. CDR3 DNA sequence: TGTGCCAGCAGTTTTTTTCCCCAGGGGGGAGAATATAATTCACCCCTCCACTTT.

The CDR3 here is CASSPPGGQFHEQYF. CDR3 nucleotides: TGTGCCAGTAGTCCCCCGGGGGGACAATTCCACGAGCAGTACTTC. V and J are TRBV19 and TRBJ2-7; perhaps TRBD2 as D (7 bases). CDR3 size: 15 residues. V was trimmed by 5 bases and J by 5 bases, leaving 19 bases between them. Germline CDR1 is LNHDA and CDR2 is SQIVND (reference sequence).

The chain combines TRBV20-1 with TRBJ1-1; D is uncertain. The germline V gene has CDR1 DFQATT and CDR2 SNEGSKA (reference sequence). This CDR3 has 11 residues. The V and J ends lost 4 bases and 4 bases respectively, with 7 bases between them. This chain's CDR3 is CSATDRTEAFF. Written as DNA, the CDR3 is TGCAGTGCTACTGATCGCACTGAAGCTTTCTTT.

V gene TRBV9 combines with J gene TRBJ2-3; possibly TRBD2 for D (5 bases). Germline V gene lookup returns CDR1 SGDLS and CDR2 YYNGEE. The V end lost 2 bases, the J end lost 6 bases, and 10 bases lay between the germline ends. CDR3 length: 13 amino acids. The CDR3 sequence: CASSVPGGDTQYF. The CDR3 DNA is TGTGCCAGCAGCGTCCCGGGCGGGGATACGCAGTATTTT.

The rearrangement joins TRBV5-4 to TRBJ2-7; TRBD2 agrees at 12 bases. J lost 3 bases, V lost 1 base, and 8 bases had no gene match. The CDR3 extends over 17 amino acids. Germline V lookup: CDR1 SGHNT, CDR2 YYREEE (reference sequence). CDR3 nucleotides: TGTGCCAGCAGCTTGAAGCTAGCGGGGGGGCTAGGCTACGAGCAGTACTTC. It translates to CASSLKLAGGLGYEQYF. The full variable domain, in which reference TRBV5-4 and TRBJ2-7 provide the parts outside the CDR3, is ETGVTQSPTHLIKTRGQQVTLRCSSQSGHNTVSWYQQALGQGPQFIFQYYREEENGRGNFPPRFSGLQFPNYSSELNVNALELDDSALYLCASSLKLAGGLGYEQYFGPGTRLTVT.

The V gene is TRBV7-2, the J gene TRBJ2-1; TRBD1 matches at 9 bases. The CDR3 length is 13 residues. V lost 3 bases and J lost 10; bases outside the gene matches: 4. The germline gives CDR1 SGHTA, CDR2 FQGNSA. The CDR3: CASSLGQGFEQFF. The DNA of the CDR3 is TGTGCCAGCAGCTTGGGACAGGGATTCGAGCAGTTCTTC. The entire variable domain, with the rest obtained from reference TRBV7-2 and TRBJ2-1, is as follows: GAGVSQSPSNKVTEKGKDVELRCDPISGHTALYWYRQSLGQGLEFLIYFQGNSAPDKSGLPSDRFSAERTGGSVSTLTIQRTQQEDSAVYLCASSLGQGFEQFFGPGTRLTVL.

This clone has only one observation. The chain couples TRBV9 to TRBJ2-1; TRBD1 matches at 11 bases. Germline trimming cut 3 bases from V and 5 bases from J; bases unmatched to any gene: 16. This CDR3 is 19 amino acids long. Germline-derived CDR1 and CDR2 are SGDLS and YYNGEE. This CDR3 is CASSGTGGAMVAPHNEQFF. Here the CDR3 DNA reads TGTGCCAGCAGCGGGACAGGGGGCGCAATGGTAGCCCCCCACAATGAGCAGTTCTTC.

The J gene is TRBJ2-2, the V gene TRBV6-5; unclear D gene. Looked up from germline, CDR1 is MNHEY and CDR2 is SVGAGI. V was cut by 6 bases and J by 1 base, with 6 bases left in between. The CDR3 is 13 amino acids. CDR3: CASSNRNTGELFF. As DNA, the CDR3 is TGTGCCAGCAGCAACAGGAACACCGGGGAGCTGTTTTTT.

V usage is TRBV3-1 (or the pseudogene TRBV3-2) and J usage is TRBJ2-7, with 8 bases aligning to TRBD2. The V and J ends lost 2 bases and 7 bases, in that order; junction bases with no gene match: 10. The CDR3 is 15 residues long. Germline V CDR1 and CDR2: LGHDT, YNNKEL (reference sequence). The CDR3: CASSQRSGIPGEQYF. The CDR3 bases are TGTGCCAGCAGCCAACGTAGCGGGATCCCGGGGGAGCAGTACTTC.